This T cell receptor beta chain originates from a study of breast tumors, draining lymph nodes, adjacent tissues. Study-wide findings and caveats: Compared with basal-like, luminal-like tumors shared significantly more repertoire with nontumor tissue. Findings are consistent with lymph node origin and intratumoral expansion of most tumor T cells. Tumors had less TCR diversity than lymph nodes, more than nontumor tissue. Tumor T cell lymph node origin was a supported hypothesis, not proven.

Axillary draining lymph nodes of breast cancer patients supplied the node samples. TCRdb analysed the multiplex PCR reads with MiXCR anew, one entry per CDR3 protein. Of approximately 130,000 distinct CDR3 sequences listed, approximately 20% are singletons. Comments on this clonotype: The target antigen is unknown.

V trimming: 5 bases; J trimming: 3 bases; junction bases outside the gene matches: 18. CDR1 is LNHDA and CDR2 is SQIVND in the germline V gene (reference sequence). The CDR3 is made up of 19 amino acids. The receptor was derived from a female donor with breast cancer. Some clones in this sample may be carry-over from other donors' samples. This sequence joins TRBV19 and TRBJ2-4; the match to TRBD2 covers 8 bases. The sample taken for sequencing was axillary lymph node tissue. CDR3 amino acids: CASSPRAGGSLVDKNIQYF. The CDR3 coding sequence is TGTGCCAGTAGTCCCCGGGCGGGAGGCTCCTTGGTAGACAAAAACATTCAGTACTTC.